Shown below are 26 T cell receptor beta chains from a single sample sequenced in a study of T cells in Graves' hyperthyroidism and ophthalmopathy. TCR beta CDR3 region amplification was performed from RNA transcripts. HTBI primers were employed in a first-round RT-PCR of the TCR CDR3. TCRdb re-called the multiplex PCR reads through MiXCR, storing one row per CDR3 protein. Of approximately 400,000 distinct CDR3 sequences listed, roughly 13% are singletons. The sequencing input was blood. These receptor sequences come from a man aged 50 or older with Graves' ophthalmopathy.

This clonotype was detected ten times or more. This sequence joins TRBV9 and TRBJ2-5; D may be TRBD1 or TRBD2 (5 bases each). In germline, CDR1 is SGDLS, CDR2 YYNGEE. V was shortened by 6 bases and J by 5 bases, with 14 bases between the two germline ends. The CDR3 extends over 13 amino acids. The CDR3 DNA reads TGTGCCAGCACCTTCCTTGAGGGGGAGACCCAGTACTTC. Translation gives CASTFLEGETQYF.

This clonotype has just a few counts. The chain joins TRBV20-1 to TRBJ1-5, with 7 bases aligning to TRBD1. V trimming: 1 base; J trimming: 4 bases; junction bases outside the gene matches: 10. The CDR3 is 16 amino acids. Germline V gene data show CDR1 as DFQATT and CDR2 as SNEGSKA (reference sequence). CDR3 residues: CSARAVGQGVNQPQHF. DNA of the CDR3: TGCAGTGCTAGAGCGGTTGGGCAGGGGGTAAATCAGCCCCAGCATTTT.

This clonotype occurred a few times. The rearrangement joins TRBV6-5 to TRBJ1-1; no clear D. The V and J ends lost 2 bases and 4 bases respectively, with 14 bases between them. Germline CDR1 is MNHEY and CDR2 is SVGAGI. This CDR3 is 15 amino acids long. CDR3 in DNA: TGTGCCAGCAGTTACGGTCGCAGCCAGGCCACTGAAGCTTTCTTT. Amino acid sequence: CASSYGRSQATEAFF.

The chain combines TRBV15 with TRBJ2-7; D possibly matches TRBD1 or TRBD2 (5 bases each). Germline V gene data show CDR1 as LNHNV and CDR2 as YYDKDF (reference sequence). CDR3 size: 15 residues. V was cut by 6 bases and J by 0 bases, with 15 bases left in between. This CDR3 is CATREDKVTSYEQYF. The CDR3 DNA is TGTGCCACCAGGGAGGACAAAGTTACCTCCTACGAGCAGTACTTC. Full variable domain (rest looked up from reference TRBV15 and TRBJ2-7): DAMVIQNPRYQVTQFGKPVTLSCSQTLNHNVMYWYQQKSSQAPKLLFHYYDKDFNNEADTPDNFQSRRPNTSFCFLDIRSPGLGDTAMYLCATREDKVTSYEQYFGPGTRLTVT.

This clonotype was seen a handful of times. This chain links TRBV9 with TRBJ1-5; D remains unclear. The CDR3 totals 15 residues. V was cut by 0 bases and J by 6 bases, with 13 bases left in between. CDR1 and CDR2 (germline): SGDLS, YYNGEE. CDR3 nucleotide sequence: TGTGCCAGCAGCGTAGACCCAACCGGAATTCAGCCCCAGCATTTT. As protein: CASSVDPTGIQPQHF.

This clonotype appeared many times. Here the CDR3 reads CSVAPGLAYNEQFF. CDR3 nucleotides: TGCAGTGTCGCACCGGGACTAGCCTACAATGAGCAGTTCTTC. V gene TRBV20-1 combines with J gene TRBJ2-1, with TRBD2 identical over 8 bases. With 7 bases clipped from V and 2 bases from J, the junction kept 7 bases outside the gene matches. The CDR3 spans 14 residues. Germline CDR1 DFQATT, CDR2 SNEGSKA (reference sequence).

J is TRBJ2-5 and V is TRBV20-1, with D unresolved. The CDR3 has 10 residues. The germline V and J ends were trimmed by 4 bases and 1 base, with 1 base remaining between them. Germline values: CDR1 DFQATT, CDR2 SNEGSKA (reference sequence). CDR3: CSAIQETQYF. In DNA, the CDR3 is TGCAGTGCTATCCAAGAGACCCAGTACTTC.

In this sample, this clonotype turned up many times. The V and J genes are TRBV27 and TRBJ2-7; 11 nucleotides agree with TRBD1. The CDR3 runs to 16 residues. The germline gives CDR1 MNHEY, CDR2 SMNVEV (reference sequence). V trimming: 9 bases; J trimming: 2 bases; junction bases outside the gene matches: 12. This chain's CDR3 is CASSGEPGQGAYEQYF. The CDR3 DNA sequence: TGTGCCAGTTCAGGGGAGCCGGGACAGGGGGCCTACGAGCAGTACTTC.

This clonotype appeared a few times. This chain uses TRBV4-2 with TRBJ2-5; D is possibly TRBD2 (5 bases). From germline, CDR1 is LGHNA and CDR2 YNFKEQ. The V gene lost 1 base and the J gene lost 4 bases, with 13 bases spanning the gap. The CDR3 covers 15 residues. The CDR3 loop is CASSQVRGLRETQYF. Here the CDR3 DNA reads TGTGCCAGCAGCCAAGTACGAGGACTGCGAGAGACCCAGTACTTC.

In this sample, this clonotype turned up many times. The J gene is TRBJ2-1, the V gene TRBV5-4, with 11 positions matching TRBD2. V lost 0 bases and J lost 10; bases outside the gene matches: 0. The germline gives CDR1 SGHNT, CDR2 YYREEE (reference sequence). There are 13 residues in the CDR3. The CDR3 nucleotides read TGTGCCAGCAGCTTGGGACTAGCGGGGGAGCAGTTCTTC. Residues: CASSLGLAGEQFF. The whole variable domain, filled in from reference TRBV5-4 and TRBJ2-1, reads ETGVTQSPTHLIKTRGQQVTLRCSSQSGHNTVSWYQQALGQGPQFIFQYYREEENGRGNFPPRFSGLQFPNYSSELNVNALELDDSALYLCASSLGLAGEQFFGPGTRLTVL.

At least ten counts were recorded for this clonotype. This chain links TRBV7-9 with TRBJ2-7; D is undetermined. The V gene lost 0 bases and the J gene lost 0 bases, with 9 bases spanning the gap. This CDR3 has 15 residues. CDR1 and CDR2 from the germline V gene are SEHNR and FQNEAQ (reference sequence). The CDR3 loop reads CASSLAAGPSYEQYF. The CDR3 DNA reads TGTGCCAGCAGCTTAGCGGCCGGGCCCTCCTACGAGCAGTACTTC.

This clonotype came up once. The chain uses TRBV20-1 and TRBJ2-3; 11 bases are shared with TRBD2. CDR3 length equals 18 residues. Germline V gene data show CDR1 as DFQATT and CDR2 as SNEGSKA (reference sequence). Trimming removed 5 bases from V and 0 bases from J; junction bases left unmatched: 13. The CDR3 here is CSAGRLAGWRGSTDTQYF. The CDR3 nucleotides are TGCAGTGCTGGGCGACTAGCGGGATGGAGAGGGAGCACAGATACGCAGTATTTT.

This clonotype was seen more than once but under ten times. The CDR3 is CSARGEVAGELFF. CDR3 in DNA: TGCAGTGCTAGAGGAGAAGTTGCCGGGGAGCTGTTTTTT. The chain has TRBV20-1 and TRBJ2-2; the D is unclear. CDR1 is DFQATT and CDR2 is SNEGSKA in the germline V gene (reference sequence). The length of the CDR3 is 13 residues. The V and J ends lost 1 base and 6 bases respectively, with 9 bases between them.

This clonotype was seen at least ten times. This chain connects TRBV29-1 to TRBJ1-6; possible D gene TRBD1, 5 bases. The length of the CDR3 is 12 residues. Germline V CDR1 and CDR2: SQVTM, ANQGSEA. DNA of the CDR3: TGCACCCCGGGGCAGGGTGATTCACCCCTCCACTTT. Translation gives CTPGQGDSPLHF.

The gene calls are TRBV20-1 and TRBJ2-7; D perhaps matches TRBD2 (5 bases). Germline V gene lookup returns CDR1 DFQATT and CDR2 SNEGSKA (reference sequence). This CDR3 comprises 15 residues. Trimming left V 6 bases short and J 0 bases short, with 18 bases between. DNA for the CDR3: TGCAGTGCCCCAAAGCGGCCAGAGAGCTCCTACGAGCAGTACTTC. This encodes CSAPKRPESSYEQYF.

Many counts were recorded for this clonotype. The chain couples TRBV27 to TRBJ1-5; D remains unclear. This CDR3 has 15 amino acids. The germline V gene has CDR1 MNHEY and CDR2 SMNVEV (reference sequence). With 3 bases removed from V and 6 bases from J, the gap between germline ends came to 15 bases. The CDR3 DNA sequence: TGTGCCAGCAGTTTGGAAGGGCTTTTCGGTCAGCCCCAGCATTTT. Its translation is CASSLEGLFGQPQHF.

This clonotype has just a few counts. The V gene is TRBV7-2, the J gene TRBJ2-3; the D gene is possibly TRBD2 (5 bases). The CDR3 has 13 residues. Germline V gives CDR1 SGHTA, CDR2 FQGNSA. V dropped 1 base and J dropped 8 bases, with 10 bases sitting between them. CDR3 sequence: CASSLGLRATQYF. The CDR3 coding sequence is TGTGCCAGCAGCTTAGGGTTGAGGGCTACGCAGTATTTT.

V usage is TRBV19 and J usage is TRBJ2-1; 12 bases fit TRBD2. There are 16 residues in the CDR3. Germline V gene lookup returns CDR1 LNHDA and CDR2 SQIVND (reference sequence). V was pared by 7 bases and J by 0 bases, with 4 bases of the junction left unmatched. The CDR3 sequence is CASKLAGGSSYNEQFF. CDR3 nucleotides: TGTGCCAGTAAACTAGCGGGAGGCAGCTCCTACAATGAGCAGTTCTTC.

The sample holds many counts of this clonotype. The gene calls are TRBV27 and TRBJ1-1; TRBD1 is a possible D gene (5 bases). V lost 0 bases and J lost 2, with 10 bases in between. Germline V CDR1 and CDR2: MNHEY, SMNVEV (reference sequence). The CDR3 spans 15 residues. The DNA of the CDR3 is TGTGCCAGCAGTTTATCGGTCCAGGGAAACACTGAAGCTTTCTTT. Its translation is CASSLSVQGNTEAFF.

This clonotype was counted only a few times. The V call is TRBV7-8, the J call TRBJ2-1; the D is unclear. Germline CDR1 and CDR2: SGHVS and FQNEAQ. This CDR3 has 16 amino acids. V was shortened by 2 bases and J by 4 bases, with 15 bases between the two germline ends. CDR3 loop: CASSLFRVPTYNEQFF. The DNA of the CDR3 is TGTGCCAGCAGCTTATTTCGGGTCCCAACTTACAATGAGCAGTTCTTC.

This rearrangement joins TRBV20-1 to TRBJ2-1; D possibly matches TRBD1 or TRBD2 (5 bases each). Germline lookup yields CDR1 DFQATT and CDR2 SNEGSKA (reference sequence). The CDR3 totals 15 residues. V was pared by 3 bases and J by 2 bases, with 14 bases between. In DNA, the CDR3 is TGCAGTGCTAGGGGGACCGCGACAACCTACAATGAGCAGTTCTTC. It encodes CSARGTATTYNEQFF.

This clonotype came up many times. This chain joins TRBV27 and TRBJ2-5; 9 nucleotides match TRBD1. The germline CDR1 and CDR2 sequences are MNHEY and SMNVEV (reference sequence). V gave up 6 bases and J gave up 5 bases; unmatched junction bases: 7. This CDR3 contains 14 residues. The CDR3 DNA sequence: TGTGCCAGCAGCCACGGGACAGGGAGGGAGACCCAGTACTTC. Amino acids: CASSHGTGRETQYF.

This clonotype was seen at least ten times. This chain connects TRBV7-9 to TRBJ2-5; 11 bases agree with TRBD2. This CDR3 is 14 amino acids long. V lost 4 bases to trimming and J lost 5 bases; unmatched junction nucleotides: 3. The germline gives CDR1 SEHNR, CDR2 FQNEAQ (reference sequence). The CDR3 reads CASSSGLAAETQYF. The CDR3, as DNA: TGTGCCAGCAGCTCGGGACTAGCGGCGGAGACCCAGTACTTC.

This clonotype occurred a few times. J is TRBJ2-7 and V is TRBV29-1, with 8 bases lining up with TRBD2. Germline trimming cut 7 bases from V and 4 bases from J; bases unmatched to any gene: 6. This CDR3 contains 12 residues. Germline CDR1 and CDR2: SQVTM and ANQGSEA. The CDR3 spells CSASRGGYEQYF. The CDR3 DNA is TGCAGCGCCTCCCGGGGGGGTTACGAGCAGTACTTC.

This clonotype was detected ten times or more. The chain joins TRBV5-1 to TRBJ2-2; TRBD2 matches 10 bases. The CDR3 consists of 17 residues. CDR1 is SGHRS and CDR2 is YFSETQ in the germline V gene. After removal of 1 base from V and 5 bases from J, the junction contained 8 bases not matched to a gene. CDR3 coding DNA: TGCGCCAGCAGCTTGTGGCTAGCGGGAGCGGAGACCGGGGAGCTGTTTTTT. It translates to CASSLWLAGAETGELFF. The complete variable domain, with remaining parts taken from reference TRBV5-1 and TRBJ2-2, reads KAGVTQTPRYLIKTRGQQVTLSCSPISGHRSVSWYQQTPGQGLQFLFEYFSETQRNKGNFPGRFSGRQFSNSRSEMNVSTLELGDSALYLCASSLWLAGAETGELFFGEGSRLTVL.

This clonotype was recorded many times. The V call is TRBV20-1, the J call TRBJ1-3; D is uncertain. The CDR3 sequence is 18 residues long. The germline V gene encodes CDR1 DFQATT and CDR2 SNEGSKA (reference sequence). Trimming took off 1 base at V and 5 bases at J, with 24 bases between the two ends. The CDR3 reads CSARVAIGWGSGRNTIYF. The CDR3 DNA reads TGCAGTGCTAGAGTGGCGATAGGGTGGGGAAGTGGGAGAAACACCATATATTTT.